This is a list of T cell receptor beta chains from one sample in a study of blood T cell repertoires in COVID-19. This table comes from immunoSEQ multiplex PCR, and its TCRdb copy is limited to in-frame clones, with some not included. The sample lists 47,000 or so clones, 75% to 85% seen once, with 2.5% to 3% in the top ten. Sequenced material: peripheral blood. The receptors shown here come from a woman aged 60 to 75 with acute or convalescent COVID-19. The CDR3 runs from the conserved cysteine through the conserved F or W. The D gene is left open where the match is weak. Clone size is stated in some rows and not others, as once, few, many or a class when expanded.

V gene: TRBV18; J gene: TRBJ2-2; D gene: .; clone size: .; CDR3 protein: CASSQAAANTGELFF; CDR3 DNA: TGTGCCAGCTCTCAAGCGGCAGCCAACACCGGGGAGCTGTTTTTT
V gene: TRBV30; J gene: TRBJ1-2; D gene: TRBD1; clone size: .; CDR3 protein: CAWSPPGQEGLWYGYTF; CDR3 DNA: TGTGCCTGGAGTCCGCCGGGACAGGAAGGATTATGGTATGGCTACACCTTC
V gene: TRBV9; J gene: TRBJ1-3; D gene: .; clone size: .; CDR3 protein: CASSVNSGNTIYF; CDR3 DNA: TGTGCCAGCAGCGTTAACTCTGGAAACACCATATATTTT
V gene: TRBV5-6; J gene: TRBJ1-2; D gene: TRBD1; clone size: once; CDR3 protein: CASSLADRGSYGYTF; CDR3 DNA: TGTGCCAGCAGCTTGGCGGACAGGGGGTCCTATGGCTACACCTTC
V gene: TRBV14; J gene: TRBJ1-2; D gene: .; clone size: .; CDR3 protein: CASSQPRQAGYTF; CDR3 DNA: TGTGCCAGCAGCCAACCGAGACAAGCTGGCTACACCTTC
V gene: TRBV2; J gene: TRBJ1-1; D gene: .; clone size: .; CDR3 protein: CASSFSGPLGTEAFF; CDR3 DNA: TGTGCCAGCAGCTTTAGCGGCCCCCTCGGGACTGAAGCTTTCTTT
V gene: TRBV6-5; J gene: TRBJ1-4; D gene: TRBD1; clone size: .; CDR3 protein: CATTRDSATEKLFF; CDR3 DNA: TGTGCCACCACGAGGGACAGTGCGACCGAAAAACTGTTTTTT
V gene: TRBV5-1; J gene: TRBJ2-3; D gene: .; clone size: .; CDR3 protein: CASSRGGVGDTQYF; CDR3 DNA: TGCGCCAGCAGCCGAGGGGGAGTGGGAGATACGCAGTATTTT
V gene: TRBV19; J gene: TRBJ2-1; D gene: TRBD2; clone size: .; CDR3 protein: CASSTSQGSGRLNEQFF; CDR3 DNA: TGTGCCAGTAGTACGAGCCAGGGTAGCGGGAGATTAAATGAGCAGTTCTTC
V gene: TRBV5-4; J gene: TRBJ1-2; D gene: .; clone size: .; CDR3 protein: CASSLGRDPRGYTF; CDR3 DNA: TGTGCCAGCAGCTTGGGCAGGGATCCTAGGGGCTACACCTTC
V gene: TRBV20-1; J gene: TRBJ1-2; D gene: .; clone size: .; CDR3 protein: CSASWGLPGGANYGYTF; CDR3 DNA: TGCAGTGCTAGTTGGGGCTTACCGGGGGGCGCGAACTATGGCTACACCTTC